This TCR beta chain was identified during a study of T cell repertoires in cytomegalovirus infection. The wider study: Alongside well-studied HLA-B-restricted CMV epitopes, recently identified HLA-C-restricted CMV epitopes were also used. Broader study findings: It was HLA-C-restricted CMV-specific TCR beta clonotypes that dominated the response ex vivo.

This clonotype was seen only a few times. No antigen is known for it. TCRdb reanalysed the reads using MiXCR and keeps one entry per CDR3 protein. The sample has about 770,000 distinct CDR3 sequences; 25% to 35% are singletons. The germline V gene encodes CDR1 SGHVS and CDR2 FNYEAQ. The CDR3 length is 14 residues. The ends were cut back, 6 bases at V and 0 bases at J, with 9 bases in the middle. The clonotype was recovered from a human donor in good health (CMV status not recorded). Some clones in this sample may be carry-over from other donors' samples. Sequencing was performed on cultured CD8+ T cells from PBMCs, taken from culture after CMV antigen stimulation. This chain uses TRBV7-6 with TRBJ1-3, with D possibly matching TRBD1 (5 bases). The CDR3 sequence is CASRQATSGNTIYF. The CDR3 nucleotides are TGTGCCAGCAGACAGGCGACCTCTGGAAACACCATATATTTT.